Presented here are 27 T cell receptor beta chains from one specimen sequenced in a study of control samples from healthy donors and cancer patients. Only in-frame clones appear in the TCRdb table, and some are missing; sequencing was by immunoSEQ multiplex PCR. This repertoire shows about 95,000 clones, about 88% found once; its top ten account for about an eighth. The sample comprised blood. All receptors derive from a woman between 70 and 85 years old in good health.

The V gene is TRBV19, the J gene TRBJ1-2; D not certain. Germline V CDR1 and CDR2: LNHDA, SQIVND (reference sequence). Trimming took off 1 base at V and 8 bases at J, with 8 bases between the two ends. CDR3 size: 12 residues. Here the CDR3 DNA reads TGTGCCAGTAGTATAGTGGGTGCCGGCTACACCTTC. Translated, it gives CASSIVGAGYTF.

The chain is built from TRBV12-3 or TRBV12-4 and TRBJ1-2; the D gene is possibly TRBD1 (6 bases). V lost 6 bases, J lost 8 bases, and 16 bases lay in between. CDR3 length: 13 amino acids. The CDR3 is CASSLTGSGGYTF. Here the CDR3 DNA reads TGTGCCAGCAGCCTAACAGGGTCGGGGGGCTACACCTTC.

The sample holds a few counts of this clone. The CDR3 is CASSEFDRPSGYTF. CDR3 nucleotides: TGTGCCAGCAGTGAATTTGACAGGCCAAGCGGCTACACCTTC. This chain connects TRBV25-1 to TRBJ1-2; tentative D call: TRBD1 (6 bases). CDR3 length: 14 residues. Germline CDR1 is MGHDK and CDR2 is SYGVNS. V was shortened by 1 base and J by 8 bases, with 14 bases between the two germline ends.

The chain is built from TRBV6-5 and TRBJ1-1; no clear D. With 7 bases removed from V and 5 bases from J, the gap between germline ends came to 14 bases. Germline lookup yields CDR1 MNHEY and CDR2 SVGAGI. CDR3 length: 13 residues. In nucleotides, the CDR3 is TGTGCCAGCAATGCGCCGGGGAATACTGAAGCTTTCTTT. This translates into CASNAPGNTEAFF.

The chain uses TRBV5-1 and TRBJ2-1; 10 bases map to TRBD2. Per the germline V gene, CDR1 is SGHRS and CDR2 is YFSETQ. The length of the CDR3 is 14 residues. After removal of 4 bases from V and 8 bases from J, the junction contained 6 bases not matched to a gene. CDR3 sequence: CASSISGRGDEQFF. As DNA, the CDR3 is TGCGCCAGCAGCATCAGCGGGAGGGGTGATGAGCAGTTCTTC.

The V and J genes are TRBV9 and TRBJ1-4; D is possibly TRBD1 (5 bases). The length of the CDR3 is 16 residues. Germline-derived CDR1 and CDR2 are SGDLS and YYNGEE. Trimming shortened V by 0 bases and J by 1 base, and 10 bases separated the two germline ends. DNA for the CDR3: TGTGCCAGCAGCGTAGCTTTAGGGGAAACTAATGAAAAACTGTTTTTT. It specifies CASSVALGETNEKLFF.

The chain joins TRBV25-1 to TRBJ2-7; D perhaps matches TRBD1 (6 bases). The CDR3 contains 13 residues. CDR1 and CDR2 (germline): MGHDK, SYGVNS. Trimming pared 5 bases from V and 2 bases from J, leaving 10 bases between. CDR3 sequence (DNA): TGTGCCAGCAGTTTGACAGGTACCTACGAGCAGTACTTC. It yields the protein CASSLTGTYEQYF.

This chain joins TRBV19 and TRBJ2-1; 9 bases agree with TRBD2. V lost 0 bases and J lost 8; bases outside the gene matches: 11. Looked up from germline, CDR1 is LNHDA and CDR2 is SQIVND (reference sequence). The CDR3 has 17 residues. This CDR3 is CASSIEQRGDARDEQFF. CDR3 in DNA: TGTGCCAGTAGTATAGAGCAGCGGGGGGATGCAAGGGATGAGCAGTTCTTC.

V usage is TRBV5-1 and J usage is TRBJ2-2; D not certain. The V gene lost 0 bases and the J gene lost 7 bases, with 10 bases spanning the gap. The CDR3 is 14 residues long. Germline-derived CDR1 and CDR2 are SGHRS and YFSETQ. CDR3 residues: CASSLESDHGELFF. Written as DNA, the CDR3 is TGCGCCAGCAGCTTGGAATCGGATCACGGGGAGCTGTTTTTT. The whole variable domain, remainder taken from reference TRBV5-1 and TRBJ2-2, is KAGVTQTPRYLIKTRGQQVTLSCSPISGHRSVSWYQQTPGQGLQFLFEYFSETQRNKGNFPGRFSGRQFSNSRSEMNVSTLELGDSALYLCASSLESDHGELFFGEGSRLTVL.

In DNA form, the CDR3 reads TGTGCCAGCGCGGCAGGGGGCTTCGAAAAACTGTTTTTT. It specifies CASAAGGFEKLFF. This chain links TRBV2 with TRBJ1-4, with 8 nucleotides matching TRBD1. Germline CDR1 SNHLY, CDR2 FYNNEI. J gave up 8 bases and V 8 bases, and 7 bases lay outside the gene matches. The CDR3 spans 13 residues.

J is TRBJ2-1 and V is TRBV4-1; the match to TRBD1 covers 9 bases. The germline V gene has CDR1 MGHRA and CDR2 YSYEKL. CDR3 length: 17 amino acids. V was pared by 2 bases and J by 4 bases, with 9 bases of the junction left unmatched. DNA for the CDR3: TGCGCCAGCAGCCAACAAATCGGGGGACAGGGTTACAATGAGCAGTTCTTC. It specifies CASSQQIGGQGYNEQFF.

The chain couples TRBV29-1 to TRBJ2-2; 9 nucleotides match TRBD2. CDR1 and CDR2 from the germline V gene are SQVTM and ANQGSEA. CDR3 size: 13 residues. V was pared by 5 bases and J by 8 bases, with 6 bases of the junction left unmatched. DNA for the CDR3: TGCAGCGTTAAGACTAGCGGAGGTGGGGAGCTGTTTTTT. It yields the protein CSVKTSGGGELFF.

V is TRBV4-3 and J is TRBJ1-4; D is unclear. Trimming stripped 0 bases from V and 3 bases from J, with 11 bases between. The CDR3 sequence is 16 residues long. Per germline, CDR1 LGHNA and CDR2 YSLEER. CDR3 DNA sequence: TGCGCCAGCAGCCAAGATGGAACTCTTTCTAATGAAAAACTGTTTTTT. Its protein product is CASSQDGTLSNEKLFF.

The chain recombines TRBV9 with TRBJ1-5; the match to TRBD1 covers 11 bases. CDR3 length: 14 amino acids. Germline V gene data show CDR1 as SGDLS and CDR2 as YYNGEE. The ends lost 3 bases at V and 6 bases at J; junction bases unmatched: 2. The CDR3 spells CASSAGQGVQPQHF. The DNA for the CDR3 is TGTGCCAGCAGCGCGGGACAGGGGGTTCAGCCCCAGCATTTT.

The J gene is TRBJ1-4, the V gene TRBV19, with D possibly being TRBD1 (6 bases). Trimming removed 4 bases at V and 0 bases at J, with 6 bases between. This CDR3 spans 14 amino acids. Germline V gives CDR1 LNHDA, CDR2 SQIVND (reference sequence). The CDR3 nucleotides are TGTGCCAGTAGTAGGACAGCAACTAATGAAAAACTGTTTTTT. Its translation is CASSRTATNEKLFF.

The chain carries TRBV30 and TRBJ1-1; D is possibly TRBD1 (5 bases). Trimming shortened V by 5 bases and J by 7 bases, and 17 bases separated the two germline ends. The CDR3 consists of 13 residues. Germline V CDR1 and CDR2: GTSNPN, SVGIG (reference sequence). The CDR3 DNA reads as TGTGCCTGGTCCAGAGGGGCGGGGGGTGAAGCTTTCTTT. Its protein is CAWSRGAGGEAFF.

The gene calls are TRBV5-1 and TRBJ2-1, with 10 bases matching TRBD1. The CDR3 has 14 residues. With V trimmed by 0 bases and J by 7 bases, 1 base remained unmatched. The germline V gene encodes CDR1 SGHRS and CDR2 YFSETQ. The CDR3 loop is CASSLGTGGNEQFF. Written as DNA, the CDR3 is TGCGCCAGCAGCTTGGGGACAGGGGGAAATGAGCAGTTCTTC.

This clone was detected only a few times. This chain connects TRBV5-4 to TRBJ2-1; D ambiguous. Trimming left V 0 bases short and J 6 bases short, with 7 bases between. The CDR3 extends over 13 amino acids. Germline V gene sequence: CDR1 SGHNT, CDR2 YYREEE (reference sequence). CDR3 residues: CASSLVAGNEQFF. The CDR3 bases are TGTGCCAGCAGCTTGGTGGCCGGCAATGAGCAGTTCTTC.

The chain uses TRBV7-2 and TRBJ1-2; 8 bases are a match to TRBD1. Germline-derived CDR1 and CDR2 are SGHTA and FQGNSA. With V trimmed by 3 bases and J by 6 bases, 3 bases remained unmatched. The CDR3 totals 13 residues. The DNA for the CDR3 is TGTGCCAGCAGCTTTGGACAGGGAAATGGCTACACCTTC. Translation gives CASSFGQGNGYTF.

The chain combines TRBV6-6 with TRBJ2-1, with 10 nucleotides matching TRBD1. Germline assignment: CDR1 MNHNY and CDR2 SVGAGI (reference sequence). CDR3 length: 16 residues. The V and J ends lost 2 bases and 4 bases, in that order; junction bases with no gene match: 5. The CDR3 is CASSYQDRGPYNEQFF. Written as DNA, the CDR3 is TGTGCCAGCAGTTACCAAGACAGGGGGCCTTACAATGAGCAGTTCTTC.

The chain employs TRBV2 and TRBJ1-5; D might be TRBD1 (6 bases). The CDR3 runs to 14 residues. V lost 2 bases to trimming and J lost 9 bases, with 14 bases between them. Germline V gene sequence: CDR1 SNHLY, CDR2 FYNNEI. This chain's CDR3 is CASSENQQGGPQHF. The CDR3 bases are TGTGCCAGCAGTGAAAATCAACAGGGTGGGCCCCAGCATTTT.

This rearrangement joins TRBV27 to TRBJ2-1; the match to TRBD2 covers 8 bases. V shed 3 bases, J shed 6 bases, and the junction held 4 bases outside the gene matches. The CDR3 has 14 residues. The germline gives CDR1 MNHEY, CDR2 SMNVEV (reference sequence). CDR3 bases: TGTGCCAGCAGTTTTTTCAGCGGGAGCAATGAGCAGTTCTTC. Translating gives CASSFFSGSNEQFF.

The rearrangement joins TRBV5-4 to TRBJ2-7; TRBD1 matches at 7 bases. Losses at the gene ends were 0 bases for V and 1 base for J; bases not matched to a gene: 7. CDR1 is SGHNT and CDR2 is YYREEE in the germline V gene (reference sequence). CDR3 length equals 16 residues. CDR3: CASSLDSGTVSYEQYF. The CDR3 DNA reads as TGTGCCAGCAGCTTGGACTCCGGGACAGTATCCTACGAGCAGTACTTC.

The chain links TRBV4-2 to TRBJ2-3, with D unclear. This CDR3 region has 15 residues. The germline V and J ends were trimmed by 0 bases and 1 base, with 8 bases remaining between them. Germline V gene lookup returns CDR1 LGHNA and CDR2 YNFKEQ. The chain's CDR3 is CASSQDGQGTDTQYF. The CDR3 region has the DNA TGTGCCAGCAGCCAAGATGGGCAAGGCACAGATACGCAGTATTTT.

A note on this clone: A read error may produce the germline difference seen at one junction end. The chain employs TRBV7-7 and TRBJ2-1; 8 bases align to TRBD2. CDR1 is SSHAT, CDR2 FNYEAQ, per germline (reference sequence). The CDR3 runs to 16 residues. CDR3 sequence reads: CASSPRSSGSGGEQFF. The CDR3 DNA sequence: TGTGCTAGCAGCCCCCGGTCTAGCGGGTCCGGGGGTGAGCAGTTCTTC. The whole variable domain, remainder taken from reference TRBV7-7 and TRBJ2-1, is GAGVSQSPRYKVTKRGQDVTLRCDPISSHATLYWYQQALGQGPEFLTYFNYEAQPDKSGLPSDRFSAERPEGSISTLTIQRTEQRDSAMYRCASSPRSSGSGGEQFFGPGTRLTVL.

The chain's CDR3 is CASSYTGVGEQYF. The CDR3 bases are TGTGCCAGCAGTTACACAGGGGTGGGGGAGCAGTACTTC. The rearrangement links TRBV6-5 to TRBJ2-7; 7 bases fit TRBD1. Per the germline V gene, CDR1 is MNHEY and CDR2 is SVGAGI. The CDR3 totals 13 residues. Trimming took 2 bases from V and 7 from J; bases not matched to a gene: 5.

The CDR3 DNA reads as TGTGCCAGCAGCGTACATGGTAGCAATCAGCCCCAGCATTTT. This translates into CASSVHGSNQPQHF. This rearrangement joins TRBV9 to TRBJ1-5; D is unclear. Germline CDR1 SGDLS, CDR2 YYNGEE. Trimming stripped 1 base from V and 0 bases from J, with 5 bases between. The CDR3 extends over 14 amino acids. Full variable domain (rest looked up from reference TRBV9 and TRBJ1-5): DSGVTQTPKHLITATGQRVTLRCSPRSGDLSVYWYQQSLDQGLQFLIQYYNGEERAKGNILERFSAQQFPDLHSELNLSSLELGDSALYFCASSVHGSNQPQHFGDGTRLSIL.